The 25 T cell receptor beta chains below all came from one sample that was sequenced in a study of shared T cell receptors in the human thymus. The table came from immunoSEQ multiplex PCR; TCRdb's copy has only in-frame clones and leaves some out. The repertoire holds hundreds of thousands of clones, with roughly 90% as singletons. The sample was also reused in another study, on human thymus T cells.

The material sequenced was thymocytes. The receptor source for this set is a boy in the first two years of life with a congenital heart defect.

The rearrangement joins TRBV15 to TRBJ2-2, with 7 bases that match TRBD2. Unmatched junction bases numbered 9, after V lost 0 bases and J lost 8 bases. Germline CDR1 and CDR2: LNHNV and YYDKDF (reference sequence). This CDR3 has 16 residues. CDR3 sequence (DNA): TGTGCCACCAGCAGAGAAGCTCGACTAGCCAGAGGGGAGCTGTTTTTT. Translating it yields CATSREARLARGELFF.

The chain joins TRBV5-1 to TRBJ2-7; weak D call: TRBD2 (5 bases). Per the germline V gene, CDR1 is SGHRS and CDR2 is YFSETQ. Trimming shortened V by 0 bases and J by 2 bases, and 12 bases separated the two germline ends. CDR3 length: 15 residues. As DNA, the CDR3 is TGCGCCAGCAGCTTGGGGGTGGAGGCCCCCTACGAGCAGTACTTC. The encoded protein is CASSLGVEAPYEQYF.

The CDR3 here is CASSFESNTGELFF. The CDR3 bases are TGTGCCAGCAGCTTCGAGTCGAACACCGGGGAGCTGTTTTTT. The chain has TRBV7-8 and TRBJ2-2; D remains ambiguous. Germline V lookup: CDR1 SGHVS, CDR2 FQNEAQ. The CDR3 runs to 14 residues. V was shortened by 3 bases and J by 0 bases, with 5 bases between the two germline ends.

This chain joins TRBV5-6 and TRBJ1-3; 7 bases fit TRBD1. Looked up from germline, CDR1 is SGHDT and CDR2 is YYEEEE. The junction had 9 bases not matched to a gene; V was cut back by 3 bases and J by 0 bases. This CDR3 has 17 residues. CDR3 nucleotides: TGTGCCAGCAGCTCTCTGGGGACAGTACCCTCTGGAAACACCATATATTTT. This translates into CASSSLGTVPSGNTIYF.

This chain connects TRBV27 to TRBJ2-7; 8 bases agree with TRBD1. CDR3 length equals 13 residues. CDR1 MNHEY and CDR2 SMNVEV come from the germline V gene (reference sequence). The V gene end was trimmed by 3 bases and the J gene end by 6 bases; junction bases not matched to a gene: 4. CDR3: CASSLDRVSEQYF. In DNA, the CDR3 is TGTGCCAGCAGTTTGGACAGGGTTTCCGAGCAGTACTTC.

This chain links TRBV11-2 with TRBJ2-2; TRBD2 agrees at 7 bases. The J segment lost 3 bases and the V segment lost 2 bases, leaving 9 bases of the junction unmatched. The CDR3 length is 17 residues. CDR1 is SGHAT and CDR2 is FQNNGV in the germline V gene. The CDR3 coding sequence is TGTGCCAGCAGCTTAAGCACCGAGCGGGAACACACCGGGGAGCTGTTTTTT. Amino acids: CASSLSTEREHTGELFF.

The chain carries TRBV6-5 and TRBJ2-7; TRBD2 aligns across 11 bases. Germline V gene lookup returns CDR1 MNHEY and CDR2 SVGAGI. The ends lost 5 bases at V and 4 bases at J; junction bases unmatched: 4. The CDR3 totals 14 residues. The CDR3 coding sequence is TGTGCCAGCAGTCCACTAGCGGGAGCTTACGAGCAGTACTTC. It encodes CASSPLAGAYEQYF.

CDR3 sequence (DNA): TGTGCCAGCAGTGAACCTAGCGGGGAGGCTAATGAGCAGTTCTTC. It encodes CASSEPSGEANEQFF. The rearrangement links TRBV6-1 to TRBJ2-1; 9 bases agree with TRBD2. Germline V lookup: CDR1 MNHNS, CDR2 SASEGT. The CDR3 loop spans 15 amino acids. The junction had 6 bases not matched to a gene; V was cut back by 2 bases and J by 7 bases.

The count of this clone is one. The rearrangement links TRBV5-1 to TRBJ2-1; 10 bases agree with TRBD1. The CDR3 has 16 residues. With V trimmed by 3 bases and J by 2 bases, 5 bases remained unmatched. The germline CDR1 and CDR2 sequences are SGHRS and YFSETQ. The CDR3 loop is CASSSGQGVPYNEQFF. CDR3 DNA: TGCGCCAGCAGCTCTGGACAGGGGGTTCCCTACAATGAGCAGTTCTTC.

This chain connects TRBV11-3 to TRBJ2-5; no definite D call. The germline V and J ends were trimmed by 5 bases and 4 bases, with 5 bases remaining between them. Per germline, CDR1 SGHNT and CDR2 YENEEA. CDR3 size: 11 residues. The CDR3 sequence: CASSTRETQYF. CDR3 bases: TGTGCCAGCAGCACCAGAGAGACCCAGTACTTC.

This sequence joins TRBV7-2 and TRBJ2-5; 7 bases align to TRBD1. The V and J ends lost 5 bases and 5 bases, in that order; junction bases with no gene match: 8. The length of the CDR3 is 14 residues. The germline gives CDR1 SGHTA, CDR2 FQGNSA. CDR3: CASSTRTGRETQYF. Written as DNA, the CDR3 is TGTGCCAGCAGCACGCGGACAGGCAGGGAGACCCAGTACTTC.

The CDR3 nucleotides read TGTGCCAGCAGCCCAAAGCTTAGAACTAAGCGGGAGGGCCACGAGCAGTACTTC. The encoded protein is CASSPKLRTKREGHEQYF. The V and J genes are TRBV4-2 and TRBJ2-7; TRBD2 matches at 10 bases. Trimming at V came to 4 bases and at J to 5 bases, leaving 17 bases not matched to a gene. CDR3 length equals 18 residues. CDR1 is LGHNA and CDR2 is YNFKEQ in the germline V gene.

The chain employs TRBV12-2 and TRBJ2-7; whether TRBD1, the table's D call, matches the DNA was not checked. TRBV12-2 is designated a pseudogene. This CDR3 region has 17 residues. Here the CDR3 DNA reads TGTGCAAGTCGCTTAGGGGGTGTGGGGACAGAATTCCGGGAGCAGTACTTC. Translation: CASRLGGVGTEFREQYF.

The V and J genes are TRBV27 and TRBJ2-7, with TRBD1 matching over 8 bases. In germline, CDR1 is MNHEY, CDR2 SMNVEV (reference sequence). Losses at the gene ends were 2 bases for V and 7 bases for J; bases not matched to a gene: 7. The CDR3 consists of 14 residues. CDR3 bases: TGTGCCAGCAGTTTAGGACAGGGAATAGGTGAGCAGTACTTC. It translates to CASSLGQGIGEQYF.

The chain couples TRBV27 to TRBJ1-1; D not resolved. Germline V gene data show CDR1 as MNHEY and CDR2 as SMNVEV (reference sequence). The CDR3 contains 15 residues. With 5 bases removed from V and 4 bases from J, the gap between germline ends came to 17 bases. The CDR3 loop reads CASSPPRVGVTEAFF. The CDR3 coding sequence is TGTGCCAGCAGTCCCCCCCGGGTTGGCGTCACTGAAGCTTTCTTT.

The chain joins TRBV29-1 to TRBJ2-1, with 14 nucleotides matching TRBD2. Germline trimming cut 7 bases from V and 8 bases from J; bases unmatched to any gene: 4. Germline assignment: CDR1 SQVTM and CDR2 ANQGSEA. The CDR3 is 13 residues long. CDR3 in amino acids: CSAPGLAGDEQFF. In DNA form, the CDR3 reads TGCAGCGCGCCGGGACTAGCGGGAGATGAGCAGTTCTTC.

The chain recombines TRBV7-2 with TRBJ2-5, with 9 bases identical to TRBD2. The germline gives CDR1 SGHTA, CDR2 FQGNSA. The CDR3 extends over 18 amino acids. Trimming removed 5 bases from V and 0 bases from J; junction bases left unmatched: 13. CDR3 bases: TGTGCCAGCAGCCTCGACCTGACTAGCGGACCACACCAAGAGACCCAGTACTTC. Translated, it gives CASSLDLTSGPHQETQYF.

The chain uses TRBV7-6 and TRBJ2-3; D not resolved. There are 15 residues in the CDR3. Trimming cost V 2 bases and J 3 bases, with 12 bases left between them. CDR1 and CDR2 (germline): SGHVS, FNYEAQ. The CDR3 here is CASSLIGGLTDTQYF. Here the CDR3 DNA reads TGTGCCAGCAGCTTAATTGGCGGCTTAACAGATACGCAGTATTTT.

The chain has TRBV4-2 and TRBJ2-1; no definite D call. CDR1 and CDR2 from the germline V gene are LGHNA and YNFKEQ. The CDR3 length is 16 residues. V lost 1 base to trimming and J lost 2 bases, with 12 bases between them. CDR3 residues: CASSQAPSPPYNEQFF. The CDR3 coding sequence is TGTGCCAGCAGCCAAGCCCCCTCTCCCCCCTACAATGAGCAGTTCTTC.

The V and J genes are TRBV6-1 and TRBJ2-5; 8 nucleotides match TRBD2. The V gene end was trimmed by 10 bases and the J gene end by 2 bases; junction bases not matched to a gene: 9. The V gene's germline CDR1 is MNHNS and CDR2 SASEGT. This CDR3 is built from 14 residues. The CDR3 DNA reads TGTGCCATTACGAAACTAGCGGATCAAGAGACCCAGTACTTC. Translating it yields CAITKLADQETQYF.

V is TRBV11-2 and J is TRBJ2-7; 8 nucleotides agree with TRBD2. Germline trimming cut 1 base from V and 4 bases from J; bases unmatched to any gene: 12. Germline CDR1 SGHAT, CDR2 FQNNGV. The CDR3 totals 17 residues. CDR3 nucleotide sequence: TGTGCCAGCAGCTTAGTCGGGCGGCGGGGACTAGGGTACGAGCAGTACTTC. Translating gives CASSLVGRRGLGYEQYF.

The chain links TRBV28 to TRBJ1-1, with a tentative D call TRBD1 (6 bases). The CDR3 has 15 amino acids. Germline CDR1 is MDHEN and CDR2 is SYDVKM. Deletions cut 0 bases from V and 1 base from J, with 9 bases between. The CDR3 is CASSLWDSGNTEAFF. The CDR3 coding sequence is TGTGCCAGCAGTTTATGGGACAGTGGGAACACTGAAGCTTTCTTT.

This clone was counted a single time. V is TRBV11-2 and J is TRBJ1-2; TRBD1 is a possible D gene (5 bases). The CDR3 runs to 16 residues. V gave up 2 bases and J gave up 1 base, with 14 bases separating them. CDR1 and CDR2 from the germline V gene are SGHAT and FQNNGV. The CDR3 sequence is CASSLPYRTLNYGYTF. Here the CDR3 DNA reads TGTGCCAGCAGCTTACCGTACAGGACCCTTAACTATGGCTACACCTTC.

This chain links TRBV9 with TRBJ2-1, with D possibly matching TRBD1 (5 bases). Looked up from germline, CDR1 is SGDLS and CDR2 is YYNGEE. Trimming left V 2 bases short and J 5 bases short, with 17 bases between. The CDR3 is 16 amino acids. The CDR3 spells CASSVGPKGQNNEQFF. CDR3 nucleotide sequence: TGTGCCAGCAGCGTGGGGCCTAAGGGGCAGAACAATGAGCAGTTCTTC.

The chain links TRBV7-9 to TRBJ2-5; 11 nucleotides match TRBD2. The V and J ends lost 5 bases and 11 bases, in that order; junction bases with no gene match: 10. This CDR3 is 14 amino acids long. The germline gives CDR1 SEHNR, CDR2 FQNEAQ (reference sequence). This CDR3 reads CASSPPGLADFQYF. The CDR3 nucleotides read TGTGCCAGCAGCCCCCCGGGACTAGCGGATTTTCAGTACTTC.